This T cell receptor beta chain comes out of a study of T cells expressing NK-cell markers. The germline CDR1 and CDR2 sequences are SGHVS and FNYEAQ. The CDR3 consists of 15 residues. Researchers built TCR beta cDNA using 5'RACE template switching with UMIs. TCRdb reanalyzed the 5' RACE reads, giving one entry per CDR3 protein sequence and no DNA. This sample's table has 440,000 or so distinct CDR3 sequences. Sequences were obtained from blood T cells: a sorted CD56 or NKG2C T cell subset, CD4+ or CD8+ T cells, or bulk PBMC T cells (not recorded which). The rearrangement joins TRBV7-6 to TRBJ1-1; TCRdb names TRBD1, which stays unverified in the absence of DNA. The sequence derives from a woman aged 18 to 75 in good health. The CDR3 is CASSLDRGRVNEAFF.